Reported below is one T cell receptor (beta chain). Its cognate antigen has yet to be identified. No much larger clone exists at a distance of one base, and base qualities are not known. As encoded in the germline V gene, CDR1 is MDHEN while CDR2 is SYDVKM. Trimming removed 4 bases from V and 4 bases from J, leaving 14 bases between the germline ends. The CDR3 has 15 amino acids, counting the end cysteine and phenylalanine. Here the CDR3 DNA is all that survives: 45 bases in frame from base 1. The library was generated by the immunoSEQ multiplex PCR assay. The multiplex PCR relied on a mix of 60 forward primers for TCR Vbeta segments and 13 reverse primers for TCR Jbeta segments. The CDR3 region of rearranged TCR beta genes was amplified from genomic DNA with a multiplex PCR assay. Amplified TCR beta libraries were sequenced as 87-base-pair reads on the Illumina HiSeq System. The paper's data handling went like this. In a later analysis, about 80 million unique TCR beta chains were counted across the approximately 640 repertoires, and around 11 million of these chains were shared by at least two donors. Raw reads were error-corrected and collapsed into unique sequences with a nearest-neighbor algorithm that merged closely related sequences to remove PCR and sequencing errors. Alignment of CDR3 sequences to IMGT reference sequences was used to assign V, D and J gene segments. For a sequence to be retained, a match of at least six nucleotides was required to both a V gene segment and a J gene segment. Rearrangements were called productive when the CDR3 lacked stop codons and stayed in frame with V and J; all others were non-productive. CDR3 was defined by IMGT convention, running from the second conserved V-encoded cysteine to the conserved J-encoded phenylalanine. The earlier analysis of 587 of the donors excluded any sequence lacking an unambiguous match to a single V gene segment. An earlier analysis of 587 of the donors called V segments functional above 56.7% productive rearrangements and segregating when the between-donor standard deviation exceeded 5%. A statistical classification framework was built for diagnosing cytomegalovirus status from the catalog of TCR beta chain sequences. In a later analysis, TCR nucleotide sequences were compared against IMGT/GENE-DB human TR gene sequences so that V and J genes could be assigned. Using the TCRdist pipeline, a later analysis assigned CDR3 sequences along with most-parsimonious VDJ recombination scenarios. A later analysis defined each TCR beta chain by its CDR3 amino acid sequence plus V-gene family, and excluded reads lacking a unique V-gene family. A later analysis removed over 500 highly shared, low-generation-probability nucleotide sequences to deal with suspected cross-contamination and a sequencing artifact. For each public chain, a later analysis derived a clonal expansion index from normalized ranks of inferred template counts within each repertoire. A later analysis computed generation probabilities with a VDJ recombination model fitted to out-of-frame rearrangements, and checked the results against IGoR. In a later analysis, TCR-TCR, TCR-HLA and TCR-CMV co-occurrence was scored with hypergeometric tests, and a repertoire-size bias correction was applied to TCR pairs. To estimate false discovery rates, a later analysis permuted the HLA or CMV assignments 20 times. In a later analysis, co-occurring TCRs were grouped using DBSCAN, with TCRdist sequence similarity added in when clustering inside HLA-allele-positive subsets. For co-occurrence clustering, repertoires with fewer than 30,000 or more than 120,000 public chains were excluded, along with a handful of repertoires with anomalous nucleotide sharing. Held by TCRdb, this immuneACCESS table contains in-frame sequences only and omits some clones. Under half of the omission traces to an unresolved V gene where checked; the cause of the rest is unknown. V, J and clone size are those of that table, while D and trimming were read from the DNA. This sample comprises about 150,000 clones, roughly 80% of them detected only once. Clones ranked in the top ten supply 2.5% to 3.5% of the sample.

The entry originates in a study of cytomegalovirus exposure and HLA in healthy donors (dated by TCRdb to the late 2010s). About the study as a whole: In an earlier analysis of around 540 of the donors, about 270 Gb of sequence data and roughly 100 million unique TCR beta sequences from some 170 million T cells were reported. The number of donors typed differed by locus, with 629-630 for A, B, C, DRB1 and DQB1, 522 for DQA1, 600 to 610 for DPA1, and some 440 for DPB1. Of the roughly 390 genotyped donors, approximately 81% were placed in the genetic ancestry cluster associated with self-reported Caucasian donors. Approximately 310 gigabases of sequencing data and around 90 million unique TCR sequences made up an early release that covered approximately 620 HLA-typed donors. An earlier analysis of about 600 of the donors used high-throughput TCR beta sequencing to judge whether each TCR beta V gene segment behaved as functional or pseudogenic. Across around 400 genotyped donors of the cohort, an average of 235,054 unique TCR beta nucleotide sequences per donor were sequenced, and approximately 19% of those sequences were non-productive. To predict cytomegalovirus infection status, the study brought together high-throughput TCR immunosequencing, statistical association of individual TCRs with disease status, and machine learning. Donor age, sex, ethnicity and CMV serostatus were compiled alongside the repertoire data. HLA typing included class I and class II loci at four-digit resolution. The aim of the study was to test whether cataloging public T cell receptors could identify signatures of past pathogen exposure. To study patterns of TCR occurrence, a later analysis re-analyzed previously published TCR beta repertoires from around 700 donors and added high-resolution HLA genotyping. All discovery cohort repertoires had been generated using a single sequencing platform. Roughly 5 DR-DQ haplotypes were treated as single units for association and clustering because of strong linkage in the cohort. A later genetic analysis took genome-wide SNP genotypes for about three fifths of the 666 donors and used that subset as a discovery cohort. A separate validation cohort of over 95 different subjects was used in addition to the approximately 700-subject first cohort. The later analysis used no new phenotypic data to find candidate immune exposures, relying instead on TCR beta sequences and their occurrence across donors. Using immunosequencing, the study profiled T cell repertoires from around 680 subjects and related those repertoires to cytomegalovirus serostatus. Overall study outcomes, separate from this receptor: Specific HLA alleles were associated with over 15,000 TCR beta sequences at a false discovery rate of 0.05 in a later analysis. In vitro tests confirmed that a few of the cytomegalovirus-associated TCR beta chains recognize cytomegalovirus antigens. V-gene and J-gene trimming of TCR beta chains was associated with a missense DCLRE1C variant in a later genetic analysis, and the association was replicated in an independent cohort. A later genetic analysis reported fewer N-insertions in productive TCRs among donors in an Asian-associated ancestry cluster than the roughly 690-donor mean. An earlier analysis of several hundred of the donors showed that most TCR beta V segments appeared in productive rearrangements either about 87% or about 30% of the time, which broadly matched IMGT annotations. When HLA alleles, especially DR and DQ, strongly co-occurred, TCR associations were difficult to assign to individual alleles. HLA typing was unavailable for some donors at each locus, so association tests used only the typed subset. In a later analysis, the rate of TCR association differed among HLA loci, with DRB1 alleles having the most associated TCRs and HLA-C alleles having the fewest. About 15 rarely observed V segments, including chromosome 9 orphons, were excluded from the earlier analysis of some 590 of the donors because counts were too low. Some IMGT-functional V segments, including TRBV6-2 and TRBV6-3, could not be distinguished by the 87-base-pair reads and were therefore excluded. A later analysis found that most CMV-associated TCR beta chains appeared HLA-restricted, with HLA associations seemingly driven largely by CMV exposure. A further reported finding was that TCR beta sequences accurately predicted the HLA-A and HLA-B alleles for most subjects in the first cohort. Correlated functional status among segregating V segments might be attributable to linkage disequilibrium, but an unknown experimental factor could not be ruled out. Immune exposure information for the cohort was limited to CMV serostatus. The cohort was sequenced for TCR beta chains only, and without alpha or paired-chain data the features that could be detected were limited. In a later analysis, several top co-occurrence clusters were reported to appear linked to parvovirus B19, influenza, CMV and Epstein-Barr virus. The study listed 164 TCR beta chains as associated with cytomegalovirus. The presence/absence analyses assumed that sequencing depth was roughly uniform across donors, and that assumption may not be true. A group of highly shared sequence variants was considered likely to be a technical artifact of the sequencing pipeline. In a later analysis, HLA-associated TCR beta chains were found to be more clonally expanded and to have lower generation probabilities than equally common non-associated chains. Most TCR sequences were seen in very few donors, while some public TCRs were found in many individuals. It was suggested by the authors that the approach could potentially be generalized to other disease states and immunological phenotypes. Cytomegalovirus status was reported to be diagnosed by the classifier with high specificity and sensitivity in both the original and validation cohorts.

The cohort comprised fewer than 700 healthy bone marrow donors. At the time of sampling, all cohort members were nominally healthy, though unrecorded immune exposures were likely present. The donor tested CMV seropositive, placing the donor among the approximately 290 seropositive members of the cohort. A peripheral blood sample was provided by each donor, and peripheral blood mononuclear cells were used for TCR beta sequencing. Genomic DNA was extracted from the blood cell samples with the Qiagen DNeasy Blood Extraction Kit. This TCR derives from a man between 35 and 55 years old in good health and CMV-seropositive. The chain is made from TRBV28 and TRBJ1-3; 5 matching bases give a weak D call of TRBD1. The sequencing sample was made of PBMCs. In nucleotide form, the sequence is TGTGCCAGCAGTTGGGGGACTATCGGAGGAAACACCATATATTTT. It translates as CASSWGTIGGNTIYF.